This TCR beta chain was sequenced in a study of blood T cell repertoires in COVID-19. The overall study: From the United States, Italy and Spain came samples of acute and convalescent COVID-19.

Methods used by the authors: From reference gene primer amplification, estimates of nucleated cell counts were derived. Profiling relied on immunoSEQ multiplex PCR, and the TCRdb table lists in-frame clones only, not all of them. The V and J calls and clone size come from that table; D and trimming were worked out from the DNA. The table has under 250,000 clones, roughly four fifths seen once. The CDR3 sequence is 14 residues long. V lost 7 bases to trimming and J lost 3 bases, with 15 bases between them. Germline CDR1 reads MRHNA; CDR2 reads SNTAGT. The sequenced sample was peripheral blood. The rearrangement uses TRBV6-4 and TRBJ1-2; maybe TRBD1 (6 bases). The source is a woman aged 70-85 years with acute or convalescent COVID-19. Here the CDR3 reads CASIPTGSDYGYTF. The CDR3 region has the DNA TGTGCCAGCATCCCAACAGGGTCAGACTATGGCTACACCTTC.